This T cell receptor (beta chain) was retrieved from a study of T-cell memory formation after mild COVID-19 (dated by TCRdb to the early 2020s). About the study as a whole: TCR sequence clusters from the two donors were found to be largely donor specific. Two young, previously healthy adult volunteers made up the cohort, one male and one female. Longitudinal TCRalpha and TCRbeta repertoire sequencing tracked T-cell clones expanding and contracting after mild COVID-19 in two donors.

Ficoll-Paque density gradient centrifugation was the method used to isolate PBMCs. V is cut back by 5 bases and J by 7 bases, with 5 bases in the junction unmatched. Including the terminal cysteine and phenylalanine, the CDR3 comprises 13 residues. The DNA shown is the 39-base CDR3, in frame from base 1. Sequences SGHVS (CDR1) and FNYEAQ (CDR2) are obtained from the germline V gene. Points the paper makes about the study in general: Contracting CD4+ clones turned up mainly in the CM and EM memory subsets, whereas EMRA was where CD8+ clones were enriched. The study covered only two mild cases, and larger cohorts including severe cases with pre-infection samples were considered necessary. Some responding clones were detected in pre-infection memory, which suggested that pre-existing cross-reactive memory T cells had joined the SARS-CoV-2 response. Clones contracting from day 15 to 85 had balanced CD4/CD8 phenotypes, while a second wave expanding from day 15 to 37 was biased towards CD4+. SARS-CoV-2 specificity of the second-wave clones peaking on day 37 was not confirmed.

This clonotype was counted a few times. Which antigen it targets is not known. No clone much larger than this one lies a single base away; base qualities are absent. The data were produced on an Illumina NovaSeq 6000. TCRalpha and TCRbeta cDNA libraries were constructed by 5'RACE with constant-segment primers, with sample barcodes and unique molecular identifiers being introduced. Trizol reagent was used to extract RNA from every sample. Amplification of the libraries took two PCR steps, and the second step added a second sample barcode plus Illumina TruSeq adapters. Libraries were sequenced on an Illumina NovaSeq with 2 x 150 bp paired-end reads. The authors' analysis ran thus. The reads were demultiplexed and collapsed into UMI-guided consensus sequences using migec v1.2.7. With mixcr v2.1.11, UMI consensuses were aligned to TRA and TRB V and J templates and assembled into clonotypes. Expanded or contracted clonotypes were those called significant by both edgeR and NoisET, with noise models trained on biological replicates. For edgeR calls, a false discovery rate-adjusted p below 0.01 and a log2 fold-change threshold of 1 were applied. As an exploratory analysis of dynamics, max-normalized trajectories of the 1000 most abundant clonotypes were examined by PCA with hierarchical clustering. Each responding clone was given a CD4 or CD8 phenotype based on the CD4+ and CD8+ repertoires, which had been sequenced separately. TCRdb reworked the public reads: Q25 trimming with fastp, MiXCR clone assembly, productive beta chains retained. Merged by CDR3 protein, the rows form single entries marked with the most common genes and DNA. The V and J calls were not made by the authors but by TCRdb's processing. Recorded for this sample are around 250,000 distinct CDR3 sequences; roughly 15% of them occurred a single time. Approximately 25% of the sample rests with the top ten.

The sequence was collected from a man younger than 35 who had mild COVID-19 (a few samples of this study predate the infection). The sample titles of this study are shuffled in the database, so cell type and time point are left out; the donor was told from shared clones. The chain employs TRBV7-6 and TRBJ2-1, and TRBD2 aligns with 7 junction nucleotides. The sample comprised PBMCs or a T cell subset sorted from them (not recorded which). The DNA sequence is as follows: TGTGCCAGCAGCCGGACTAGGGGTAATGAGCAGTTCTTC. This yields the protein CASSRTRGNEQFF. With all but the CDR3 taken from the reference TRBV7-6 and TRBJ2-1 genes, the full variable domain is: GAGVSQSPRYKVTKRGQDVALRCDPISGHVSLYWYRQALGQGPEFLTYFNYEAQQDKSGLPNDRFSAERPEGSISTLTIQRTEQRDSAMYRCASSRTRGNEQFFGPGTRLTVL.